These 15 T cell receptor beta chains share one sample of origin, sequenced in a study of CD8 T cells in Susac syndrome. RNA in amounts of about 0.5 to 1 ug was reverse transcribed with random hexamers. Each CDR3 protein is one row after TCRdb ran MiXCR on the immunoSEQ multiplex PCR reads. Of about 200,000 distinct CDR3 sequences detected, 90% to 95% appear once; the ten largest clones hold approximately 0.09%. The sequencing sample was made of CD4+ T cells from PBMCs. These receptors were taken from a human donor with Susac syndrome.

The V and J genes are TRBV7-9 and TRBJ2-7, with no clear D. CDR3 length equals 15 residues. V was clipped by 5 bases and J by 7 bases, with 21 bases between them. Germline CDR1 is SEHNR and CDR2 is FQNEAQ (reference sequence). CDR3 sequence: CASSPQQKLTGEQYF. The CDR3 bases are TGTGCCAGCAGCCCCCAGCAGAAACTGACTGGGGAGCAGTACTTC.

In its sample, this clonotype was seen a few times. CDR3 residues: CASSAKGGSGANVLTF. The CDR3 coding sequence is TGTGCCAGCAGTGCCAAGGGGGGGTCTGGGGCCAACGTCCTGACTTTC. The chain recombines TRBV6-1 with TRBJ2-6, with a weak D call TRBD2 (7 bases). The V gene lost 4 bases and the J gene lost 1 base, with 11 bases spanning the gap. The CDR3 is 16 residues long. From germline, CDR1 is MNHNS and CDR2 SASEGT.

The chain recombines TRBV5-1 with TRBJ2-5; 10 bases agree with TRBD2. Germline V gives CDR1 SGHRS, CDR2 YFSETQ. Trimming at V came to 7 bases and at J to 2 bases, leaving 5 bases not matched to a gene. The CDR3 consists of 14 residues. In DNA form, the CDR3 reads TGCGCCAGCCGTCTAGCGGGGGCGCAAGAGACCCAGTACTTC. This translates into CASRLAGAQETQYF.

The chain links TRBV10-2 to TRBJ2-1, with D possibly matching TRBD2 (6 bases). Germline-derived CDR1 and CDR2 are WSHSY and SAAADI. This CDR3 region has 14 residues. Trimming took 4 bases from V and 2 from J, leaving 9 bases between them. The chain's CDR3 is CASSGGGTYNEQFF. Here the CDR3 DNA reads TGCGCCAGCAGTGGGGGCGGGACCTACAATGAGCAGTTCTTC.

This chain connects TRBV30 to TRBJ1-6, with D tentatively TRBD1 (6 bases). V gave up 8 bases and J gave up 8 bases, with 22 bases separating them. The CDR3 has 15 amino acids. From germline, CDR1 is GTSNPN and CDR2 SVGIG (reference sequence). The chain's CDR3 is CAGNRATWGYSPLHF. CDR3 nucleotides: TGTGCCGGGAACAGGGCCACCTGGGGGTATTCACCCCTCCACTTT.

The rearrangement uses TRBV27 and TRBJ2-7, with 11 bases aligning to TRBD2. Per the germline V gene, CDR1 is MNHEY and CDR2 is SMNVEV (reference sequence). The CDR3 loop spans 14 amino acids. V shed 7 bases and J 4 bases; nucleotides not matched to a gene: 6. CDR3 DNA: TGTGCCAGCAAACGAGTAGCGGGAGGGTACGAGCAGTACTTC. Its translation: CASKRVAGGYEQYF.

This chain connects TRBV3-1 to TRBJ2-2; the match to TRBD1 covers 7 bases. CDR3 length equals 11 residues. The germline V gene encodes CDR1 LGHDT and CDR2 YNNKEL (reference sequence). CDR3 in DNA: TGTGGGACAGGCTACACCGGGGAGCTGTTTTTT. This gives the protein CGTGYTGELFF.

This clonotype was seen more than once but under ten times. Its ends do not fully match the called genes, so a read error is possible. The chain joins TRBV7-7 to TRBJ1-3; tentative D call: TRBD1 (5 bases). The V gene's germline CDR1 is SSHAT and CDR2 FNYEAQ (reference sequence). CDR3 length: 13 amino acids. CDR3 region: CASSQGSGNTIYF. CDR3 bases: TGTGCTAGCAGTCAGGGTTCTGGAAACACCATATATTTT.

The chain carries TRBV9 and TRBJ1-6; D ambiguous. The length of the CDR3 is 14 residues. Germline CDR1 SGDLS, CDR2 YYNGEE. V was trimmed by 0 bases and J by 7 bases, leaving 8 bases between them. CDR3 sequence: CASSVGDVNSPLHF. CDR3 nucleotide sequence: TGTGCCAGCAGCGTAGGGGATGTGAATTCACCCCTCCACTTT.

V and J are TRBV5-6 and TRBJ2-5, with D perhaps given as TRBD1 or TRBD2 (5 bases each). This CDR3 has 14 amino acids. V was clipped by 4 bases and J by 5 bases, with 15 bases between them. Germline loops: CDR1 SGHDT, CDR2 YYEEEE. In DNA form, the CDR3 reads TGTGCCAGCAGCAAAAGGGACGCCTCGGAGACCCAGTACTTC. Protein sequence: CASSKRDASETQYF. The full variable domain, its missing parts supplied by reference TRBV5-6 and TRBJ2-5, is DAGVTQSPTHLIKTRGQQVTLRCSPKSGHDTVSWYQQALGQGPQFIFQYYEEEERQRGNFPDRFSGHQFPNYSSELNVNALLLGDSALYLCASSKRDASETQYFGPGTRLLVL.

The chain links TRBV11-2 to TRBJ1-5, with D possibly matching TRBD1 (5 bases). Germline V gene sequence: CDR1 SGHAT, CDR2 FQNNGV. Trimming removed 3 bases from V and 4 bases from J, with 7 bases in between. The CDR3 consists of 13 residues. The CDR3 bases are TGTGCCAGCAGCTTGGACACAAATCAGCCCCAGCATTTT. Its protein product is CASSLDTNQPQHF.

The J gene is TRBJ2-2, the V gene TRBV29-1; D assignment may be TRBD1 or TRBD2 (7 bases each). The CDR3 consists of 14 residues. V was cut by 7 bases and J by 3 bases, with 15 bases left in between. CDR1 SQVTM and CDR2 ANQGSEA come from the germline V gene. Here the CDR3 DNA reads TGCAGCGCAGGGGGGGACAGAGACACCGGGGAGCTGTTTTTT. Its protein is CSAGGDRDTGELFF.

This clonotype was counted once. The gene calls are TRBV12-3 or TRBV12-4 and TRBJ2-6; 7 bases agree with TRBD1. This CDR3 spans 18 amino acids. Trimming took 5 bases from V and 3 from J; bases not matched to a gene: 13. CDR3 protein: CASSPSTGLGFGANVLTF. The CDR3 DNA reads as TGTGCCAGCAGTCCATCGACAGGGTTAGGATTTGGGGCCAACGTCCTGACTTTC.

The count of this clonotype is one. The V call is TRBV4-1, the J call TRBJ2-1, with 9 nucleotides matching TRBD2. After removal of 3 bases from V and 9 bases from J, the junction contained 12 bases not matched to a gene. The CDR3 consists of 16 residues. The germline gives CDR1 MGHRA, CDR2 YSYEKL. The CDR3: CASSQRLADQNGEQFF. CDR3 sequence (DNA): TGCGCCAGCAGCCAGAGACTAGCGGATCAAAACGGTGAGCAGTTCTTC.

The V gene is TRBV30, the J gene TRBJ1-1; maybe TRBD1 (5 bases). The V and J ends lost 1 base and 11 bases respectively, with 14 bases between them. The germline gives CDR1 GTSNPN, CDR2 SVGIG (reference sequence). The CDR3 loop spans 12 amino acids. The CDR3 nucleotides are TGTGCCTGGAGTGGGGACCTTGGGCCGGCTTTCTTT. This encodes CAWSGDLGPAFF.